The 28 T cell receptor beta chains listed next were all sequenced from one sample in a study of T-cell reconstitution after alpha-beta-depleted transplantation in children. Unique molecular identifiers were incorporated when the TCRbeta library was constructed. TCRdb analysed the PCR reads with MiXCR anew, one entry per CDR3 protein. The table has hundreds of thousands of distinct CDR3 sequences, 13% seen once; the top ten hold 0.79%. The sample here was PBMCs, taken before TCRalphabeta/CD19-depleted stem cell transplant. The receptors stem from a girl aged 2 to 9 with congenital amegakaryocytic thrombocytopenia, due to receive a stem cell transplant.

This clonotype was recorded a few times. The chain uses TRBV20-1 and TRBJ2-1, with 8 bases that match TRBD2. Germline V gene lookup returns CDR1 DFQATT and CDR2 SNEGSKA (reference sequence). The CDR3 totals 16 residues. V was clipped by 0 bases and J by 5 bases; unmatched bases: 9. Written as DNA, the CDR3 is TGCAGTGCTAGAGATTTCGACGGGAGGGCCAACAATGAGCAGTTCTTC. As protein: CSARDFDGRANNEQFF.

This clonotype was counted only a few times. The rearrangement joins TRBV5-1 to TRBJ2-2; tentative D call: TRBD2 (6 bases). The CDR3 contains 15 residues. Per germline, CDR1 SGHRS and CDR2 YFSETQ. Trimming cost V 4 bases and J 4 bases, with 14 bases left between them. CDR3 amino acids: CASSPRTTRTGELFF. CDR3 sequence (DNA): TGCGCCAGCAGCCCAAGGACTACCCGCACCGGGGAGCTGTTTTTT.

The CDR3 here is CASSWDRVETQYF. In DNA form, the CDR3 reads TGTGCCAGCAGCTGGGACAGGGTGGAGACCCAGTACTTC. The V gene is TRBV7-7, the J gene TRBJ2-5; 9 nucleotides agree with TRBD1. With 4 bases clipped from V and 5 bases from J, the junction kept 2 bases outside the gene matches. In germline, CDR1 is SSHAT, CDR2 FNYEAQ (reference sequence). The CDR3 has 13 amino acids. The whole variable domain, filled in from reference TRBV7-7 and TRBJ2-5, reads GAGVSQSPRYKVTKRGQDVTLRCDPISSHATLYWYQQALGQGPEFLTYFNYEAQPDKSGLPSDRFSAERPEGSISTLTIQRTEQRDSAMYRCASSWDRVETQYFGPGTRLLVL.

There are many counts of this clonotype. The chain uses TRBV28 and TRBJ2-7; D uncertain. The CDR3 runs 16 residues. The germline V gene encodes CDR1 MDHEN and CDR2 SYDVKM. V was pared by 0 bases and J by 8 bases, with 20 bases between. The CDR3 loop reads CASSLWGGKKLRQQYF. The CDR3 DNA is TGTGCCAGCAGTTTATGGGGCGGAAAGAAGCTACGACAGCAGTACTTC.

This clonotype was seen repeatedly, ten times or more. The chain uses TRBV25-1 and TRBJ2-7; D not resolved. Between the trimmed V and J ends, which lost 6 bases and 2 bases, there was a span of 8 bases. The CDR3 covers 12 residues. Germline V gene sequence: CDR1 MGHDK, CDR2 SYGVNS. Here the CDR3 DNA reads TGTGCCAGCAGATCCGCAACCTACGAGCAGTACTTC. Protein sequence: CASRSATYEQYF.

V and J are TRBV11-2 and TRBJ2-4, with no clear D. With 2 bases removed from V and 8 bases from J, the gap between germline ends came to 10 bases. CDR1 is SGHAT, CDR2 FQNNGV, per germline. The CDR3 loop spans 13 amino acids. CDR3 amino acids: CASSLKEVDIQYF. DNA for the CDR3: TGTGCCAGCAGCTTAAAGGAAGTTGACATTCAGTACTTC.

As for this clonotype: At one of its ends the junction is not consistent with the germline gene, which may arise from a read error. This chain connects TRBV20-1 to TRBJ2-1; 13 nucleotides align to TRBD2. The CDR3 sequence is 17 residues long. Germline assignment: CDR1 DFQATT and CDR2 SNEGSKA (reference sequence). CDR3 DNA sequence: TGCTGTGCCTTCGGACTAGCGGGAGACGTCCAGGACAATGAGCAGTTCTTC. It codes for CCAFGLAGDVQDNEQFF.

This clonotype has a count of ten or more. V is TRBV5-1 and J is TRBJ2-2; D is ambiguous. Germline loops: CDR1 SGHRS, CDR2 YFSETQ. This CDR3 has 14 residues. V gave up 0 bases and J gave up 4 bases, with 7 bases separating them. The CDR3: CASSLATFTGELFF. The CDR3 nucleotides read TGCGCCAGCAGCTTGGCCACTTTCACCGGGGAGCTGTTTTTT.

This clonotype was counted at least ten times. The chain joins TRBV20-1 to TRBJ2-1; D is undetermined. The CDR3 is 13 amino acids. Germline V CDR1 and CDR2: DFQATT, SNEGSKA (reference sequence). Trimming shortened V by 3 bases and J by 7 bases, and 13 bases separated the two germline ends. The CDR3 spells CSASSTRKNEQFF. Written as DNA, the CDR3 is TGCAGTGCTAGTTCTACAAGAAAGAATGAGCAGTTCTTC.

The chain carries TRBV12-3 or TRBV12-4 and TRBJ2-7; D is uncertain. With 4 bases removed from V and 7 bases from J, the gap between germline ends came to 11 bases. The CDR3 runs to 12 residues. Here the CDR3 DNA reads TGTGCCAGCAGTTCCGCCATCGAGGAGCAGTACTTC. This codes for CASSSAIEEQYF.

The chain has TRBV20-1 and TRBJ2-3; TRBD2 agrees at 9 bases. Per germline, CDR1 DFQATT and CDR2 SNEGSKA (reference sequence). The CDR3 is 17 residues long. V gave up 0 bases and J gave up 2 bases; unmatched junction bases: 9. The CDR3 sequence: CSARDPTASGNTDTQYF. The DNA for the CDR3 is TGCAGTGCTAGAGACCCAACCGCTAGCGGGAACACAGATACGCAGTATTTT.

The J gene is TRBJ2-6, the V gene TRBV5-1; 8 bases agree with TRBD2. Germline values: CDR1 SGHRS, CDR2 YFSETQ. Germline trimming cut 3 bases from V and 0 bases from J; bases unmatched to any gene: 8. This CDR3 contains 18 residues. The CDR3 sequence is CASSSFTGTSSGANVLTF. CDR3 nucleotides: TGCGCCAGCAGCTCTTTTACCGGGACTAGCTCTGGGGCCAACGTCCTGACTTTC.

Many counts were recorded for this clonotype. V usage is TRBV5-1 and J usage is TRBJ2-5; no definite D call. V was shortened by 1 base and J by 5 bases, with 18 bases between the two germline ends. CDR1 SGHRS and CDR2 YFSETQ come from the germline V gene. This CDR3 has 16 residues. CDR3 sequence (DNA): TGCGCCAGCAGCTTGTTGGTTCTCGGATCAGAGGAGACCCAGTACTTC. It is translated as CASSLLVLGSEETQYF.

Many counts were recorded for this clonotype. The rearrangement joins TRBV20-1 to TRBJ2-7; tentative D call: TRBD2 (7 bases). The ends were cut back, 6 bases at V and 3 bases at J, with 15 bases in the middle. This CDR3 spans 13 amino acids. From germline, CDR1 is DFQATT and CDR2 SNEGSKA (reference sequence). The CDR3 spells CSARGATDYEQYF. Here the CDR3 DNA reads TGCAGTGCCCGGGGGGCGACCGACTACGAGCAGTACTTC.

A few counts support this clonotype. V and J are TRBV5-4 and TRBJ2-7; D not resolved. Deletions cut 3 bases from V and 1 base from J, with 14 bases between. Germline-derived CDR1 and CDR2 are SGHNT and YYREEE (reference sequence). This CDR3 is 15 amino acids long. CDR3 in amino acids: CASSSRSRASYEQYF. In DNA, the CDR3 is TGTGCCAGCAGCTCCAGGTCTCGGGCGTCCTACGAGCAGTACTTC.

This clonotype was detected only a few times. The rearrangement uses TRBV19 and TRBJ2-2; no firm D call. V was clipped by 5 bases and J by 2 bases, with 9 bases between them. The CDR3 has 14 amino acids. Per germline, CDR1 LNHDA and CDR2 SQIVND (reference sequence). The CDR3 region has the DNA TGTGCCAGTAGTGTTCAACACAACACCGGGGAGCTGTTTTTT. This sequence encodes CASSVQHNTGELFF.

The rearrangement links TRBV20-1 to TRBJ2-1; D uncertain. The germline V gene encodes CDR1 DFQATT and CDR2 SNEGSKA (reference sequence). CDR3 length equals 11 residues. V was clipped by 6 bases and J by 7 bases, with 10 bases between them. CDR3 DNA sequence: TGCAGTGCCCGGCCGCGAAATGAGCAGTTCTTC. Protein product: CSARPRNEQFF.

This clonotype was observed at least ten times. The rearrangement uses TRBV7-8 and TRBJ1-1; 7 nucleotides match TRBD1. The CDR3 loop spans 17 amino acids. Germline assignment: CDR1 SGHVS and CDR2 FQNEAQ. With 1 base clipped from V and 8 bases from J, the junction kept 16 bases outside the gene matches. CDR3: CASSLGPTGQRGTEAFF. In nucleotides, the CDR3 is TGTGCCAGCAGCTTAGGTCCGACAGGGCAAAGGGGAACAGAAGCTTTCTTT. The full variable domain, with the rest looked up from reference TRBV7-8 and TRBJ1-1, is GAGVSQSPRYKVAKRGQDVALRCDPISGHVSLFWYQQALGQGPEFLTYFQNEAQLDKSGLPSDRFFAERPEGSVSTLKIQRTQQEDSAVYLCASSLGPTGQRGTEAFFGQGTRLTVV.

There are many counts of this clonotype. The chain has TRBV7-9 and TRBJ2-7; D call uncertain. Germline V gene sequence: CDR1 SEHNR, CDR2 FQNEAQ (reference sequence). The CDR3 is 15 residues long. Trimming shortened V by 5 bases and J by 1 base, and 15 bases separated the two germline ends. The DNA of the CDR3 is TGTGCCAGCAGCCCATCCCTTGGTGGGTCCTACGAGCAGTACTTC. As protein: CASSPSLGGSYEQYF.

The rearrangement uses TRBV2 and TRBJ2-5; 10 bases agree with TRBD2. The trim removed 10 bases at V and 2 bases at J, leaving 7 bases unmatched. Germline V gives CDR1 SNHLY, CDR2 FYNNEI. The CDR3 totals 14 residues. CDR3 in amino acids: CATLGLAAQETQYF. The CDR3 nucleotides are TGTGCCACCCTCGGACTAGCGGCTCAAGAGACCCAGTACTTC.

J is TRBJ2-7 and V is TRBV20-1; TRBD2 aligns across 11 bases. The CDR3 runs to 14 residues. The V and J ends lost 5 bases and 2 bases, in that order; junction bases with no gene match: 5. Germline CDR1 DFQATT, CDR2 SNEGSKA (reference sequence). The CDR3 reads CSAGGTSGPYEQYF. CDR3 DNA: TGCAGTGCTGGGGGGACTAGCGGCCCCTACGAGCAGTACTTC.

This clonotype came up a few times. The CDR3 region is CASSSGQSIYEQYF. DNA for the CDR3: TGTGCCAGCAGCTCGGGACAGAGCATCTACGAGCAGTACTTC. V and J are TRBV5-5 and TRBJ2-7; TRBD1 aligns across 7 bases. CDR1 and CDR2 from the germline V gene are SGHKS and YYEKEE (reference sequence). The CDR3 loop spans 14 amino acids. Trimming took 3 bases from V and 3 from J; bases not matched to a gene: 6.

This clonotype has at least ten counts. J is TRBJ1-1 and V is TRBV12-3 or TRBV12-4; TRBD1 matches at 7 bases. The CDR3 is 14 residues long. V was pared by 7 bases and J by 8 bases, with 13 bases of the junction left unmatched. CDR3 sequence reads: CASNIGTAEHEAFF. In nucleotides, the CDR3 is TGTGCCAGCAACATCGGGACAGCGGAACACGAAGCTTTCTTT.

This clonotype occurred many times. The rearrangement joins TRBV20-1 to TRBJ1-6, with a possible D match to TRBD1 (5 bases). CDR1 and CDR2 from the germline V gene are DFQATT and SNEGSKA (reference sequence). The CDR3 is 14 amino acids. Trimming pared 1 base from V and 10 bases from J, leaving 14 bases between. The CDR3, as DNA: TGCAGTGCTAGAGGAATATCGGGGCAATCACCCCTCCACTTT. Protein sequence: CSARGISGQSPLHF.

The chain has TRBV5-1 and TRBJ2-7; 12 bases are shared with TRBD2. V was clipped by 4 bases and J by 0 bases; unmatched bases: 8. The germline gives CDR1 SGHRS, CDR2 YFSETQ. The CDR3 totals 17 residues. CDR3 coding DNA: TGCGCCAGCAGCCCTCGGACTAGCGGGGTCAGCTCCTACGAGCAGTACTTC. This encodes CASSPRTSGVSSYEQYF.

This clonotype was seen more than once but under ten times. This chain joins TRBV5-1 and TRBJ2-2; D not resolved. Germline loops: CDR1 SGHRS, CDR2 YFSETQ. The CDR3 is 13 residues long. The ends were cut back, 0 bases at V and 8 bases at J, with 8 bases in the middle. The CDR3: CASSLDLRGELFF. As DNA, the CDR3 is TGCGCCAGCAGCTTGGACCTTCGAGGGGAGCTGTTTTTT.

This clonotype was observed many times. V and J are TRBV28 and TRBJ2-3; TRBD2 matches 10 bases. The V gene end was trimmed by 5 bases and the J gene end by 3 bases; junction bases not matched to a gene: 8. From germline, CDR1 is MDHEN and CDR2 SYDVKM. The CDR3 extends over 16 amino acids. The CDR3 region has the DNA TGTGCCAGCAGTGCCCAGGCTAGCGGGAGTACAGATACGCAGTATTTT. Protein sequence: CASSAQASGSTDTQYF.

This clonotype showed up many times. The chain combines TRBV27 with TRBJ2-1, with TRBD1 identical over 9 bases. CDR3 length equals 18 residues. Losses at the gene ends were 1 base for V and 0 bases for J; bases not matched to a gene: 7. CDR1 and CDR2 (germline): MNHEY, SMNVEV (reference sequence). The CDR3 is CASSLFPGQGPSYNEQFF. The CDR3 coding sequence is TGTGCCAGCAGTTTATTCCCCGGACAGGGGCCCTCCTACAATGAGCAGTTCTTC.